Detailed here is one TCR beta chain. Its antigen remains unknown. This record belongs to a study of vaccination effects on CD4 cells after COVID-19. The wider study: Expansion of antigen-specific CD4+ T cells with viral peptide pools was carried out by the ViraFEST assay before sequencing.

The table came from immunoSEQ multiplex PCR; TCRdb's copy has only in-frame clones and leaves some out. Of tens of thousands of clones in the sample, roughly two thirds were seen once. Culture lasted about ten days before CD4+ T cell isolation. Vaccinated recipients, who were negative for nucleocapsid antibodies, had no history of SARS-CoV-2 infection. Study results and caveats: After vaccination of healthy people, only 1 of 255 vaccine-induced clones cross-reacted with common cold coronaviruses. Marked clonal contraction was seen in infection- and vaccine-induced clones late after vaccination.

Source: CD4+ T cells from PBMCs cultured without peptide, taken before COVID-19 vaccination. The clonotype comes from a human donor who received a COVID-19 vaccine.

In nucleotides, the CDR3 is TGTGCCAGCAGCCAACATGGGACTAGCGGGGACCGAACCTACAATGAGCAGTTCTTC. Translation: CASSQHGTSGDRTYNEQFF. The V and J genes are TRBV14 and TRBJ2-1, with 13 bases aligning to TRBD2. Per germline, CDR1 SGHDN and CDR2 FVKESK. This CDR3 is built from 19 residues. V shed 2 bases, J shed 2 bases, and the junction held 9 bases outside the gene matches.